Listed below are T cell receptor beta chains from one sample, sequenced in a study of T-cell reconstitution after alpha-beta-depleted transplantation in children. MiXCR was run by TCRdb on the PCR reads, yielding one entry per CDR3 protein. The table lists about 230,000 distinct CDR3 sequences, about 9.6% of them singletons. Source: PBMCs from the stem cell graft donor, taken from the stem cell graft. The receptors here all came from a human donor who donated a stem cell graft to a child with SCID. Each CDR3 is given with its conserved first and last residue. Each record gives: CDR3 length, clone size, V gene, CDR3 protein. Not all rows give a size; the values are once, few, many and, for expanded clones, a class.

len: 13; abundance: many; v_gene: TRBV12-3/TRBV12-4; CDR3aa: CASKGQGAGEAFF
len: 16; abundance: many; v_gene: TRBV6-5; CDR3aa: CASSYGSGGNQETQYF
len: 17; abundance: many; v_gene: TRBV24-1; CDR3aa: CATSDFRTGGDTDTQYF
len: 13; abundance: many; v_gene: TRBV5-1; CDR3aa: CASSLQGASEQFF
len: 15; abundance: many; v_gene: TRBV2; CDR3aa: CASSQTSGGGNEQFF
len: 13; abundance: many; v_gene: TRBV12-3/TRBV12-4; CDR3aa: CASSLRVNYGYTF
len: 16; abundance: many; v_gene: TRBV3-1; CDR3aa: CASSQDQFPTNEKLFF
len: 14; abundance: many; v_gene: TRBV5-1; CDR3aa: CASSLQGLYNEQFF
len: 17; abundance: many; v_gene: TRBV4-3; CDR3aa: CASSLRSGQFGTGELFF
len: 14; abundance: many; v_gene: TRBV20-1; CDR3aa: CSARDLAGTDTQYF
len: 12; abundance: many; v_gene: TRBV2; CDR3aa: CASTGLTDTQYF
len: 13; abundance: -; v_gene: TRBV7-6; CDR3aa: CASRLDSSIEALF
len: 13; abundance: few; v_gene: TRBV12-3/TRBV12-4; CDR3aa: CASSPVEPGELFF
len: 15; abundance: many; v_gene: TRBV20-1; CDR3aa: CSVQIGGVSTDTQYF
len: 12; abundance: many; v_gene: TRBV6-5; CDR3aa: CASRTIGETQYF
len: 16; abundance: many; v_gene: TRBV10-3; CDR3aa: CAISDPPKGMNTEAFF
len: 14; abundance: many; v_gene: TRBV7-9; CDR3aa: CASSLAGGTGELFF
len: 14; abundance: many; v_gene: TRBV20-1; CDR3aa: CSARGTGIYYGYTF
len: 13; abundance: many; v_gene: TRBV6-6; CDR3aa: CASGGQGNQPQHF
len: 15; abundance: few; v_gene: TRBV18; CDR3aa: CASSPTSGGLREQFF
len: 15; abundance: many; v_gene: TRBV9; CDR3aa: CASSAGDRTSYEQYF
len: 13; abundance: many; v_gene: TRBV6-5; CDR3aa: CATRMGSYNEQFF
len: 12; abundance: many; v_gene: TRBV9; CDR3aa: CASSVEGHEQYF
len: 14; abundance: many; v_gene: TRBV12-3/TRBV12-4; CDR3aa: CASSLRRRQETQYF
len: 16; abundance: many; v_gene: TRBV20-1; CDR3aa: CSARDLAQSRKDEQFF
len: 16; abundance: many; v_gene: TRBV5-1; CDR3aa: CASSLRGQGDNSPLHF
len: 14; abundance: many; v_gene: TRBV7-9; CDR3aa: CASSSIGAYNEQFF
len: 15; abundance: many; v_gene: TRBV3-1; CDR3aa: CASSQRGGITDTQYF
len: 16; abundance: many; v_gene: TRBV20-1; CDR3aa: CSARVLSGGTSYEQYF
len: 14; abundance: many; v_gene: TRBV20-1; CDR3aa: CSAPSRTGTDTQYF
len: 13; abundance: many; v_gene: TRBV6-5; CDR3aa: CASSYDPMGEQYF
len: 15; abundance: many; v_gene: TRBV18; CDR3aa: CASSPPERGNNEQFF
len: 11; abundance: few; v_gene: TRBV29-1; CDR3aa: CSVEVANIQYF
len: 15; abundance: many; v_gene: TRBV4-1; CDR3aa: CARLNRVGPNSPLHF
len: 12; abundance: many; v_gene: TRBV29-1; CDR3aa: CSVDGQANEQFF
len: 15; abundance: many; v_gene: TRBV28; CDR3aa: CASSSGEIDNSPLHF
len: 13; abundance: many; v_gene: TRBV12-3/TRBV12-4; CDR3aa: CASSSLGGNTIYF
len: 15; abundance: many; v_gene: TRBV5-1; CDR3aa: CASSPTIGQKNIQYF
len: 18; abundance: many; v_gene: TRBV5-1; CDR3aa: CASSLVLAGGSPFYEQYF
len: 15; abundance: many; v_gene: TRBV6-1; CDR3aa: CASRRRDRGTYEQYF